This TCR beta chain comes out of a study of naive and memory T cell subsets. This clonotype was found a few times. An equimolar mix of two oligonucleotides served as the beta constant-region primer for TRBC1 and TRBC2. Ligation attached a single-stranded oligonucleotide with a 12-nucleotide UMI and the SP2 primer to the cDNA 3' end. TCRdb called the UMI-ligation and nested PCR reads again in MiXCR, with one record for every CDR3 protein. The sample lists approximately 85,000 distinct CDR3 sequences, around 7% seen once, with around 1.5% in the top ten. The V gene lost 5 bases and the J gene lost 0 bases, with 15 bases spanning the gap. The CDR3 is 16 residues long. Germline V CDR1 and CDR2: SGHTA, FQGNSA.

The TCR sequence derives from a human donor in good health. The sample comprised central memory CD4+ T cells from blood. The chain combines TRBV7-2 with TRBJ2-3; D could derive from TRBD1 or TRBD2 (7 bases each). The CDR3 nucleotides are TGTGCCAGCAGCCTGGGCAGGGGGGGGAGCACAGATACGCAGTATTTT. This encodes CASSLGRGGSTDTQYF.